This passage covers 23 T cell receptor beta chains from one sample sequenced in a study of T cell changes during pregnancy in multiple sclerosis. The method was immunoSEQ multiplex PCR; TCRdb's version includes in-frame clones alone and lacks a portion of them. This table has around 100,000 clones, just over 90% appearing once. Sample: peripheral blood, taken after pregnancy. All receptors come from a female donor with multiple sclerosis, enrolled in a pregnancy study.

This chain links TRBV5-6 with TRBJ1-5; D might be TRBD1 (6 bases). CDR3 size: 15 residues. Trimming took 0 bases from V and 7 from J, leaving 14 bases between them. CDR1 and CDR2 from the germline V gene are SGHDT and YYEEEE. Written as DNA, the CDR3 is TGTGCCAGCAGCTTGGGGGCACAGGGAGAACAGCCCCAGCATTTT. Translation: CASSLGAQGEQPQHF.

The chain recombines TRBV6-6 with TRBJ2-7; 8 bases align to TRBD1. Germline assignment: CDR1 MNHNY and CDR2 SVGAGI (reference sequence). The CDR3 runs 14 residues. With 3 bases clipped from V and 11 bases from J, the junction kept 12 bases outside the gene matches. The CDR3 spells CASSYTGGSQGKYF. The CDR3 bases are TGTGCCAGCAGTTATACAGGGGGATCTCAAGGGAAGTACTTC.

This sequence joins TRBV7-8 and TRBJ2-7; 8 bases are shared with TRBD1. This CDR3 comprises 16 residues. V was pared by 4 bases and J by 2 bases, with 10 bases of the junction left unmatched. The V gene's germline CDR1 is SGHVS and CDR2 FQNEAQ. CDR3 protein: CASSSGRGQGTYEQYF. For the CDR3, the DNA is TGTGCCAGCAGCTCGGGAAGAGGACAGGGAACCTACGAGCAGTACTTC.

V is TRBV5-5 and J is TRBJ1-6; D is undetermined. Trimming pared 1 base from V and 0 bases from J, leaving 14 bases between. The CDR3 runs 18 residues. Germline CDR1 and CDR2: SGHKS and YYEKEE (reference sequence). The CDR3 protein is CASSLILDLTSYNSPLHF. CDR3 nucleotides: TGTGCCAGCAGCTTGATCCTCGACTTGACCTCCTATAATTCACCCCTCCACTTT.

The DNA of the CDR3 is TGTGCCAGCAGCCACGACAGGAGAGGGGACCTTGAAGCTTTCTTT. It encodes CASSHDRRGDLEAFF. The rearrangement joins TRBV11-1 to TRBJ1-1; tentative D call: TRBD1 (6 bases). The CDR3 runs to 15 residues. Trimming cost V 5 bases and J 7 bases, with 20 bases left between them. Germline CDR1 and CDR2: SGHAT and FQDESV (reference sequence).

On this clone itself: An end of the junction differs from the germline gene, which may be a read error. The chain has TRBV4-2 and TRBJ2-7; TRBD1 is a possible D gene (5 bases). CDR3 length: 13 residues. Per germline, CDR1 LGHNA and CDR2 YNFKEQ. CDR3 coding DNA: TGTGCCAGCAGCCAAGGGCTCGACAGCCCTCGAGACTTC. Translated: CASSQGLDSPRDF.

The chain couples TRBV18 to TRBJ2-1; D ambiguous. In germline, CDR1 is KGHSH, CDR2 LQKENI. This CDR3 comprises 14 residues. V gave up 2 bases and J gave up 10 bases, with 15 bases separating them. The CDR3: CASSPLRGVGEQFF. Here the CDR3 DNA reads TGTGCCAGCTCACCATTACGAGGAGTCGGCGAGCAGTTCTTC. Together with reference TRBV18 and TRBJ2-1, the CDR3 gives the full variable domain: NAGVMQNPRHLVRRRGQEARLRCSPMKGHSHVYWYRQLPEEGLKFMVYLQKENIIDESGMPKERFSAEFPKEGPSILRIQQVVRGDSAAYFCASSPLRGVGEQFFGPGTRLTVL.

A word on this clone: One end of the junction does not line up with germline, which may come from a read error. J is TRBJ2-5 and V is TRBV7-7; TRBD2 might be the D (6 bases). The CDR3 contains 15 residues. CDR1 and CDR2 from the germline V gene are SSHAT and FNYEAQ (reference sequence). The chain's CDR3 is CASSLAPSEGETQYF. DNA for the CDR3: TGTGCTAGCAGCTTAGCGCCTAGCGAGGGAGAGACCCAGTACTTC.

This chain uses TRBV19 with TRBJ1-5; D not resolved. V lost 5 bases, J lost 4 bases, and 9 bases lay in between. The germline V gene has CDR1 LNHDA and CDR2 SQIVND (reference sequence). The CDR3 has 13 amino acids. The CDR3 sequence: CASSGWANQPQHF. CDR3 nucleotides: TGTGCCAGTAGTGGGTGGGCGAATCAGCCCCAGCATTTT.

J is TRBJ1-6 and V is TRBV7-3, with D unclear. The CDR3 extends over 16 amino acids. V lost 3 bases and J 2 bases, leaving 11 bases between the germline ends. Germline CDR1 reads SGHTA; CDR2 reads FQGTGA. The chain's CDR3 is CASSLEGGTYNSPLHF. In nucleotides, the CDR3 is TGTGCCAGCAGCTTGGAGGGAGGAACCTATAATTCACCCCTCCACTTT. The full variable domain, completed using reference TRBV7-3 and TRBJ1-6, is GAGVSQTPSNKVTEKGKYVELRCDPISGHTALYWYRQSLGQGPEFLIYFQGTGAADDSGLPNDRFFAVRPEGSVSTLKIQRTERGDSAVYLCASSLEGGTYNSPLHFGNGTRLTVT.

The V call is TRBV23-1, the J call TRBJ1-5; a weak D match, TRBD1 (6 bases). TRBV23-1 is sorted into the ORF group, with uncertain function. This CDR3 has 18 amino acids. The ends were cut back, 0 bases at V and 3 bases at J, with 18 bases in the middle. Here the CDR3 DNA reads TGCGCCAGCAGTCAATCGCAGACAGGAGTGGAGACCAATCAGCCCCAGCATTTT. It is translated as CASSQSQTGVETNQPQHF.

The rearrangement joins TRBV5-6 to TRBJ2-3, with 10 bases identical to TRBD2. Per germline, CDR1 SGHDT and CDR2 YYEEEE. The CDR3 is made up of 15 amino acids. The junction had 8 bases not matched to a gene; V was cut back by 3 bases and J by 7 bases. This chain's CDR3 is CASSSTSGSGYTQYF. DNA for the CDR3: TGTGCCAGCAGCTCGACTAGCGGGTCCGGTTATACGCAGTATTTT. Using reference TRBV5-6 and TRBJ2-3 for the parts outside the CDR3, the full variable domain is DAGVTQSPTHLIKTRGQQVTLRCSPKSGHDTVSWYQQALGQGPQFIFQYYEEEERQRGNFPDRFSGHQFPNYSSELNVNALLLGDSALYLCASSSTSGSGYTQYFGPGTRLTVL.

The chain recombines TRBV6-6 with TRBJ2-7, with 10 positions matching TRBD2. Germline V gene lookup returns CDR1 MNHNY and CDR2 SVGAGI (reference sequence). V was clipped by 6 bases and J by 9 bases; unmatched bases: 11. The CDR3 runs to 14 residues. The CDR3 DNA sequence: TGTGCCAGCAGCCATGGGACTAGCGAGTTGGGGCAGTACTTC. It yields the protein CASSHGTSELGQYF.

In its sample, this clone was seen once. The V gene is TRBV4-1, the J gene TRBJ1-5, with 8 nucleotides matching TRBD1. There are 18 residues in the CDR3. Unmatched junction bases numbered 11, after V lost 2 bases and J lost 2 bases. The germline V gene has CDR1 MGHRA and CDR2 YSYEKL. CDR3 in DNA: TGCGCCAGCAGCCAAACATCGACAGGGGTAGGAGGCAATCAGCCCCAGCATTTT. Protein product: CASSQTSTGVGGNQPQHF.

In this sample, this clone turned up once. This rearrangement joins TRBV9 to TRBJ2-7; 7 bases are shared with TRBD2. Germline lookup yields CDR1 SGDLS and CDR2 YYNGEE. Trimming removed 2 bases from V and 2 bases from J; junction bases left unmatched: 10. The CDR3 has 16 residues. DNA of the CDR3: TGTGCCAGCAGCGTCGAGGGGAGGGACGGGGCCTACGAGCAGTACTTC. As protein: CASSVEGRDGAYEQYF.

V is TRBV5-4 and J is TRBJ1-1, with D unclear. Germline V gene data show CDR1 as SGHNT and CDR2 as YYREEE (reference sequence). The V end was cut by 1 base, the J end by 2 bases, with 9 bases between. This CDR3 comprises 14 residues. Written as DNA, the CDR3 is TGTGCCAGCAGCTTGCGGGTGGGTAACACTGAAGCTTTCTTT. Translation gives CASSLRVGNTEAFF.

The rearrangement uses TRBV5-1 and TRBJ1-2; a weak D match, TRBD1 (5 bases). Germline assignment: CDR1 SGHRS and CDR2 YFSETQ. Trimming left V 4 bases short and J 5 bases short, with 18 bases between. The CDR3 is 15 amino acids. The CDR3 spells CASSGGTRVGYGYTF. The CDR3 nucleotides are TGCGCCAGCAGCGGTGGCACCAGGGTTGGGTATGGCTACACCTTC. The full variable domain, completed using reference TRBV5-1 and TRBJ1-2, is KAGVTQTPRYLIKTRGQQVTLSCSPISGHRSVSWYQQTPGQGLQFLFEYFSETQRNKGNFPGRFSGRQFSNSRSEMNVSTLELGDSALYLCASSGGTRVGYGYTFGSGTRLTVV.

The genes are TRBV5-5 and TRBJ1-1, with D hard to call. V lost 0 bases to trimming and J lost 0 bases, with 6 bases between them. The CDR3 consists of 14 residues. Germline loops: CDR1 SGHKS, CDR2 YYEKEE (reference sequence). CDR3 sequence: CASSLDSLNTEAFF. For the CDR3, the DNA is TGTGCCAGCAGCTTGGACAGTTTGAACACTGAAGCTTTCTTT.

This sequence joins TRBV7-9 and TRBJ1-1, with D perhaps matching TRBD1 (5 bases). Trimming cost V 5 bases and J 1 base, with 8 bases left between them. The CDR3 runs 13 residues. CDR1 and CDR2 (germline): SEHNR, FQNEAQ (reference sequence). CDR3 residues: CASSRGGNTEAFF. Written as DNA, the CDR3 is TGTGCCAGCAGCCGCGGGGGGAACACTGAAGCTTTCTTT.

The genes are TRBV7-2 and TRBJ1-3; 8 nucleotides agree with TRBD1. This CDR3 contains 15 residues. Germline V lookup: CDR1 SGHTA, CDR2 FQGNSA. V gave up 5 bases and J gave up 2 bases; unmatched junction bases: 5. The DNA of the CDR3 is TGTGCCAGCAGCGCTACAGGGGGTGCTGGAAACACCATATATTTT. Its translation: CASSATGGAGNTIYF.

V usage is TRBV11-3 and J usage is TRBJ2-3, with 11 bases aligning to TRBD1. Germline V CDR1 and CDR2: SGHNT, YENEEA. Trimming at V came to 4 bases and at J to 4 bases, leaving 4 bases not matched to a gene. The length of the CDR3 is 15 residues. As DNA, the CDR3 is TGTGCCAGCAGCTCAGCGGGACAGGGGGCAGATACGCAGTATTTT. It specifies CASSSAGQGADTQYF. The full variable domain, its missing parts supplied by reference TRBV11-3 and TRBJ2-3, is EAGVVQSPRYKIIEKKQPVAFWCNPISGHNTLYWYLQNLGQGPELLIRYENEEAVDDSQLPKDRFSAERLKGVDSTLKIQPAELGDSAVYLCASSSAGQGADTQYFGPGTRLTVL.

The V and J genes are TRBV9 and TRBJ2-1; 11 nucleotides line up with TRBD2. Germline V CDR1 and CDR2: SGDLS, YYNGEE. The CDR3 contains 16 residues. Unmatched junction bases numbered 8, after V lost 3 bases and J lost 6 bases. The CDR3 DNA reads as TGTGCCAGCAGCGCAAATAGCGGGGGGGGTGGCAATGAGCAGTTCTTC. It encodes CASSANSGGGGNEQFF.

V usage is TRBV7-2 and J usage is TRBJ2-3, with a tentative D call TRBD2 (5 bases). Germline-derived CDR1 and CDR2 are SGHTA and FQGNSA. Trimming took 7 bases from V and 1 from J, leaving 24 bases between them. The CDR3 sequence is 18 residues long. CDR3 loop: CASKLTGIHRWGTDTQYF. The CDR3 nucleotides are TGTGCCAGCAAGCTTACGGGGATTCACAGATGGGGCACAGATACGCAGTATTTT.